The clone carrying this T cell receptor beta chain occurred many times. The antigen is unknown. This sample was included in a study of identical twins. Study-level results: The models systematically underestimated how much out-of-frame TCR alpha was shared in monozygotic twins.

Everyone who donated was a healthy Caucasian. Germline-derived CDR1 and CDR2 are SGHTA and FQGNSA. V lost 3 bases and J lost 12, with 18 bases in between. The CDR3 has 14 amino acids. A single record per CDR3 protein comes from TCRdb applying MiXCR to the 5' RACE reads. This sample has fewer than 350,000 distinct CDR3 sequences, with approximately 8.5% found just once. The data were also submitted as part of a second study, on yellow fever vaccine responses in identical twins.

The receptor's source is a woman aged 18-29 years in good health. The sequenced material came from memory (CD45RO+) T cells sorted from blood. The chain joins TRBV7-2 to TRBJ2-1, with D perhaps given as TRBD1 or TRBD2 (5 bases each). As DNA, the CDR3 is TGTGCCAGCAGCTTGGGGGTCTTAACGGTTGGGCAGTTCTTC. Translation: CASSLGVLTVGQFF. Together with reference TRBV7-2 and TRBJ2-1, the CDR3 gives the full variable domain: GAGVSQSPSNKVTEKGKDVELRCDPISGHTALYWYRQSLGQGLEFLIYFQGNSAPDKSGLPSDRFSAERTGGSVSTLTIQRTQQEDSAVYLCASSLGVLTVGQFFGPGTRLTVL.